The next 28 T cell receptor beta chains were all read from a single sample in a study of PD-L1 blockade in urothelial cancer. Method: immunoSEQ multiplex PCR; TCRdb's copy keeps in-frame clones and lacks some. The sample lists tens of thousands of clones, around 90% occurring once. Time point meaning: pretreatment peripheral blood. The sequences come from PBMCs, collected around atezolizumab (anti-PD-L1) treatment. Receptor source: a man aged 55 to 70 with urothelial cancer.

The chain is built from TRBV30 and TRBJ1-2, with D perhaps matching TRBD1 (5 bases). Trimming shortened V by 0 bases and J by 2 bases, and 7 bases separated the two germline ends. The CDR3 is 13 amino acids. Germline lookup yields CDR1 GTSNPN and CDR2 SVGIG (reference sequence). In DNA, the CDR3 is TGTGCCTGGAGTGTTAGACAGAACTATGGCTACACCTTC. Encoded protein: CAWSVRQNYGYTF.

The rearrangement joins TRBV7-9 to TRBJ2-6, with unresolved D. Trimming removed 1 base at V and 0 bases at J, with 10 bases between. Germline V gene sequence: CDR1 SEHNR, CDR2 FQNEAQ (reference sequence). The CDR3 spans 17 residues. The CDR3 region has the DNA TGTGCCAGCAGCTTAGAACAGCTCAGCTCTGGGGCCAACGTCCTGACTTTC. It is translated as CASSLEQLSSGANVLTF.

The rearrangement uses TRBV27 and TRBJ2-1; a weak D match, TRBD1 (5 bases). Germline CDR1 and CDR2: MNHEY and SMNVEV (reference sequence). Trimming left V 7 bases short and J 5 bases short, with 15 bases between. This CDR3 region has 14 residues. The CDR3 DNA follows: TGTGCCAGCAAGCAGGGTTTAGGGAACAATGAGCAGTTCTTC. Translation gives CASKQGLGNNEQFF.

The chain joins TRBV7-3 to TRBJ2-2, with D perhaps TRBD1 (5 bases). CDR3 length equals 16 residues. Trimming stripped 5 bases from V and 2 bases from J, with 15 bases between. Germline CDR1 SGHTA, CDR2 FQGTGA. The CDR3 DNA sequence: TGTGCCAGCAGCCGCCACCGACAGAAAAACACCGGGGAGCTGTTTTTT. The encoded protein is CASSRHRQKNTGELFF. Together with reference TRBV7-3 and TRBJ2-2, the CDR3 gives the full variable domain: GAGVSQTPSNKVTEKGKYVELRCDPISGHTALYWYRQSLGQGPEFLIYFQGTGAADDSGLPNDRFFAVRPEGSVSTLKIQRTERGDSAVYLCASSRHRQKNTGELFFGEGSRLTVL.

The chain has TRBV5-1 and TRBJ2-5; 13 nucleotides align to TRBD2. The length of the CDR3 is 16 residues. CDR1 SGHRS and CDR2 YFSETQ come from the germline V gene. V gave up 5 bases and J gave up 4 bases; unmatched junction bases: 8. The CDR3 sequence is CASRGGTSGTGETQYF. The CDR3 DNA sequence: TGCGCCAGCAGGGGTGGGACTAGCGGGACAGGAGAGACCCAGTACTTC.

The chain employs TRBV7-8 and TRBJ2-7; maybe TRBD2 (6 bases). This CDR3 is 13 amino acids long. The germline V gene encodes CDR1 SGHVS and CDR2 FQNEAQ. Trimming cost V 3 bases and J 3 bases, with 9 bases left between them. This CDR3 is CASSFTSFYEQYF. CDR3 DNA sequence: TGTGCCAGCAGCTTCACTAGCTTCTACGAGCAGTACTTC.

This clone was picked up one time. This chain joins TRBV4-1 and TRBJ2-5, with TRBD2 matching 7 bases. This CDR3 contains 15 residues. The J segment lost 5 bases and the V segment lost 4 bases, leaving 10 bases of the junction unmatched. The germline V gene encodes CDR1 MGHRA and CDR2 YSYEKL. CDR3 loop: CASSRITSESETQYF. The DNA of the CDR3 is TGCGCCAGCAGCCGGATCACTAGCGAGTCGGAGACCCAGTACTTC.

The sample holds one count of this clone. The rearrangement uses TRBV30 and TRBJ2-3; D gene uncertain. Germline V gene data show CDR1 as GTSNPN and CDR2 as SVGIG (reference sequence). The CDR3 has 13 amino acids. Between the trimmed V and J ends, which lost 4 bases and 0 bases, there was a span of 8 bases. CDR3 protein: CAWTTGSTDTQYF. In DNA, the CDR3 is TGTGCCTGGACGACCGGGAGCACAGATACGCAGTATTTT.

The genes are TRBV25-1 and TRBJ2-7, with a weak D call TRBD2 (5 bases). Trimming shortened V by 6 bases and J by 3 bases, and 9 bases separated the two germline ends. The CDR3 has 12 amino acids. The germline gives CDR1 MGHDK, CDR2 SYGVNS. The CDR3 bases are TGTGCCAGCAGACTAGACTTCTACGAGCAGTACTTC. Translation: CASRLDFYEQYF.

The chain links TRBV5-4 to TRBJ1-2; TRBD1 aligns across 8 bases. V was clipped by 3 bases and J by 6 bases; unmatched bases: 4. Germline lookup yields CDR1 SGHNT and CDR2 YYREEE (reference sequence). The CDR3 has 13 residues. This chain's CDR3 is CASSSETGDGYTF. The DNA of the CDR3 is TGTGCCAGCAGCTCCGAGACAGGGGATGGCTACACCTTC.

The count of this clone is one. The chain couples TRBV10-2 to TRBJ2-1; TRBD2 aligns across 7 bases. The CDR3 loop spans 13 amino acids. The J segment lost 8 bases and the V segment lost 6 bases, leaving 7 bases of the junction unmatched. Germline CDR1 WSHSY, CDR2 SAAADI. The CDR3 nucleotides are TGCGCCAGCAGCGACTCACGGGAGGATGAGCAGTTCTTC. Its protein is CASSDSREDEQFF.

This clone showed up just a few times. The rearrangement links TRBV7-3 to TRBJ2-3; possibly TRBD1 for D (5 bases). Trimming pared 4 bases from V and 0 bases from J, leaving 14 bases between. The CDR3 has 16 residues. CDR1 is SGHTA, CDR2 FQGTGA, per germline. CDR3 amino acids: CASSSQAERSTDTQYF. CDR3 DNA: TGTGCCAGCAGCTCACAGGCAGAGAGAAGCACAGATACGCAGTATTTT.

This rearrangement joins TRBV6-5 to TRBJ1-2; D perhaps matches TRBD1 (5 bases). From germline, CDR1 is MNHEY and CDR2 SVGAGI. Trimming left V 3 bases short and J 2 bases short, with 7 bases between. CDR3 size: 13 residues. CDR3 loop: CASSYTGNYGYTF. CDR3 coding DNA: TGTGCCAGCAGTTATACAGGAAACTATGGCTACACCTTC.

The chain has TRBV5-4 and TRBJ2-1, with 10 bases lining up with TRBD2. Trimming at V came to 4 bases and at J to 8 bases, leaving 6 bases not matched to a gene. The CDR3 consists of 14 residues. CDR1 and CDR2 (germline): SGHNT, YYREEE (reference sequence). CDR3 sequence (DNA): TGTGCCAGCAGCCCTAGCGGGAGTCGGGATGAGCAGTTCTTC. Translated: CASSPSGSRDEQFF.

The rearrangement uses TRBV11-3 and TRBJ1-4; no definite D call. The CDR3 length is 15 residues. Germline V lookup: CDR1 SGHNT, CDR2 YENEEA. V was trimmed by 2 bases and J by 3 bases, leaving 10 bases between them. The CDR3 DNA sequence: TGTGCCAGCAGCTTATCGCGGCAGTCTAATGAAAAACTGTTTTTT. Translation: CASSLSRQSNEKLFF.

The rearrangement joins TRBV2 to TRBJ1-6; D is perhaps TRBD1 (5 bases). Germline V gene sequence: CDR1 SNHLY, CDR2 FYNNEI. With 9 bases removed from V and 8 bases from J, the gap between germline ends came to 11 bases. The CDR3 runs to 12 residues. CDR3 bases: TGTGCCAGGAAGACAGCTTATTCACCCCTCCACTTT. The encoded protein is CARKTAYSPLHF.

The chain is built from TRBV28 and TRBJ1-1; D gene unclear. The CDR3 runs 14 residues. V was clipped by 6 bases and J by 2 bases, with 13 bases between them. In germline, CDR1 is MDHEN, CDR2 SYDVKM. Here the CDR3 reads CASRDRGDNTEAFF. CDR3 DNA: TGTGCCAGCAGGGATCGGGGAGACAACACTGAAGCTTTCTTT.

In its sample, this clone was seen once. J is TRBJ2-5 and V is TRBV11-2; D might be TRBD1 (6 bases). Germline lookup yields CDR1 SGHAT and CDR2 FQNNGV. Trimming removed 6 bases at V and 1 base at J, with 15 bases between. The CDR3 covers 15 residues. The CDR3: CASSRLQGFQETQYF. The CDR3 DNA reads as TGTGCCAGCAGTCGTCTACAGGGTTTCCAAGAGACCCAGTACTTC.

The rearrangement joins TRBV5-6 to TRBJ1-3, with TRBD1 as a possible D gene (5 bases). Germline loops: CDR1 SGHDT, CDR2 YYEEEE. CDR3 length: 16 amino acids. V was clipped by 5 bases and J by 3 bases, with 18 bases between them. The CDR3 DNA reads TGTGCCAGCAGTTATGTCGACAGATCCCGTGGAAACACCATATATTTT. This sequence encodes CASSYVDRSRGNTIYF.

The chain couples TRBV15 to TRBJ2-3; 8 bases agree with TRBD2. Germline V gene data show CDR1 as LNHNV and CDR2 as YYDKDF (reference sequence). This CDR3 spans 16 amino acids. V lost 2 bases to trimming and J lost 2 bases; unmatched junction nucleotides: 6. For the CDR3, the DNA is TGTGCCACCAGCAGAAAGCGGGGGCCTTCCACAGATACGCAGTATTTT. Translated: CATSRKRGPSTDTQYF.

J is TRBJ1-1 and V is TRBV6-5; D is perhaps TRBD1 (5 bases). Trimming cost V 1 base and J 4 bases, with 13 bases left between them. The CDR3 spans 15 residues. CDR1 MNHEY and CDR2 SVGAGI come from the germline V gene. CDR3 sequence reads: CASSYYQGGFTEAFF. The CDR3 coding sequence is TGTGCCAGCAGTTACTATCAGGGTGGATTCACTGAAGCTTTCTTT.

This clone was observed a single time. V gene TRBV5-4 combines with J gene TRBJ1-1; D remains unclear. Trimming cost V 0 bases and J 7 bases, with 7 bases left between them. The CDR3 runs to 12 residues. From germline, CDR1 is SGHNT and CDR2 YYREEE (reference sequence). The CDR3 loop reads CASSLGTYEAFF. CDR3 DNA: TGTGCCAGCAGCTTGGGGACTTATGAAGCTTTCTTT. The full variable domain, rest sourced from reference TRBV5-4 and TRBJ1-1, is ETGVTQSPTHLIKTRGQQVTLRCSSQSGHNTVSWYQQALGQGPQFIFQYYREEENGRGNFPPRFSGLQFPNYSSELNVNALELDDSALYLCASSLGTYEAFFGQGTRLTVV.

This chain uses TRBV5-4 with TRBJ1-2, with 7 bases lining up with TRBD1. Per germline, CDR1 SGHNT and CDR2 YYREEE (reference sequence). The CDR3 is made up of 13 amino acids. With V trimmed by 4 bases and J by 6 bases, 6 bases remained unmatched. The CDR3 nucleotides are TGTGCCAGCAGCCGACAGGGTATACATGGCTACACCTTC. It yields the protein CASSRQGIHGYTF.

The table lists this clone with a few counts. V and J are TRBV28 and TRBJ1-5, with 8 nucleotides matching TRBD1. V lost 6 bases and J lost 6; bases outside the gene matches: 7. The CDR3 contains 14 residues. Per germline, CDR1 MDHEN and CDR2 SYDVKM. CDR3 DNA: TGTGCCAGCAGACCTCAGGGGGCTGGTCAGCCCCAGCATTTT. This codes for CASRPQGAGQPQHF. Looking up the rest from reference TRBV28 and TRBJ1-5 gives the full variable domain: DVKVTQSSRYLVKRTGEKVFLECVQDMDHENMFWYRQDPGLGLRLIYFSYDVKMKEKGDIPEGYSVSREKKERFSLILESASTNQTSMYLCASRPQGAGQPQHFGDGTRLSIL.

This clone was recorded once. The rearrangement joins TRBV5-1 to TRBJ2-5, with TRBD2 matching over 10 bases. Germline CDR1 and CDR2: SGHRS and YFSETQ. There are 15 residues in the CDR3. V lost 4 bases to trimming and J lost 0 bases; unmatched junction nucleotides: 3. The CDR3 sequence is CASSPSGGNQETQYF. CDR3 sequence (DNA): TGCGCCAGCAGCCCTAGCGGGGGAAACCAAGAGACCCAGTACTTC.

DNA for the CDR3: TGTGCCAGCAGTTACTCGATTGGCGTCCAGGGGGAGACCCAGTACTTC. Amino acids: CASSYSIGVQGETQYF. V is TRBV6-5 and J is TRBJ2-5, with a weak D call TRBD1 (6 bases). V was trimmed by 0 bases and J by 5 bases, leaving 16 bases between them. The CDR3 contains 16 residues. Germline CDR1 reads MNHEY; CDR2 reads SVGAGI.

This clone was recorded once. The CDR3 protein is CASTGTATRTEAFF. Here the CDR3 DNA reads TGTGCCAGCACTGGGACAGCGACCAGGACTGAAGCTTTCTTT. V and J are TRBV2 and TRBJ1-1; 7 bases line up with TRBD1. Germline-derived CDR1 and CDR2 are SNHLY and FYNNEI. The CDR3 is 14 residues long. V lost 7 bases and J lost 5; bases outside the gene matches: 10. The variable domain in full, with the rest retrieved from reference TRBV2 and TRBJ1-1, is EPEVTQTPSHQVTQMGQEVILRCVPISNHLYFYWYRQILGQKVEFLVSFYNNEISEKSEIFDDQFSVERPDGSNFTLKIRSTKLEDSAMYFCASTGTATRTEAFFGQGTRLTVV.

The rearrangement links TRBV14 to TRBJ2-5; D gene unclear. Trimming shortened V by 1 base and J by 1 base, and 10 bases separated the two germline ends. The CDR3 is 15 residues long. Germline CDR1 and CDR2: SGHDN and FVKESK. The CDR3 coding sequence is TGTGCCAGCAGCCAAGTATCCGTATCCCAAGAGACCCAGTACTTC. This codes for CASSQVSVSQETQYF.